The sequence of this T cell receptor beta chain was determined in a study of T cells in Graves' hyperthyroidism and ophthalmopathy. This clonotype was counted many times. With V trimmed by 5 bases and J by 5 bases, 4 bases remained unmatched. The CDR3 is made up of 14 amino acids. Germline V gene sequence: CDR1 SNHLY, CDR2 FYNNEI. Amplified TCR beta CDR3 regions derived from RNA transcripts. Researchers ran a first-round RT-PCR on the TCR CDR3 using the HTBI primer set. TCRdb fed the multiplex PCR reads into MiXCR, producing one record per CDR3 protein. Here the sample spans just over 550,000 distinct CDR3 sequences, roughly 46% being singletons.

The chain couples TRBV2 to TRBJ1-3; TRBD1 agrees at 9 bases. The receptor was derived from a woman between 18 and 29 years old with Graves' hyperthyroidism. What was sequenced was peripheral blood or thyroid tissue (not recorded which). CDR3 nucleotide sequence: TGTGCCAGCAGTCCGGGACAGGGTAGAAACACCATATATTTT. This translates into CASSPGQGRNTIYF.